What follows are 7 T cell receptor beta chains derived from one specimen sequenced in a study of blood T cells in healthy people across ages. Sample-barcoded 5' priming and a J-beta primer mix drove a second PCR of roughly 6 to 12 cycles. TCRdb independently ran MiXCR on the 5' RACE reads; one entry per CDR3 protein. The table shows about 1.7 million distinct CDR3 sequences, with roughly 30% occurring only once. The sample taken for sequencing was blood. These receptor sequences come from a woman between 25 and 40 years old in good health.

CDR3 residues: CSGQGHLRAEAFF. CDR3 bases: TGCAGCGGACAGGGCCATCTGCGCGCTGAAGCTTTCTTT. The rearrangement uses TRBV29-1 and TRBJ1-1, with 7 bases identical to TRBD1. This CDR3 has 13 residues. V lost 7 bases and J lost 6; bases outside the gene matches: 11. Germline V gives CDR1 SQVTM, CDR2 ANQGSEA.

V usage is TRBV7-6 and J usage is TRBJ1-1, with 7 nucleotides matching TRBD1. In germline, CDR1 is SGHVS, CDR2 FNYEAQ. Unmatched junction bases numbered 9, after V lost 5 bases and J lost 6 bases. The CDR3 length is 14 residues. The CDR3 DNA follows: TGTGCCAGCAGCCATAGACAGGGTTCGGCTGAAGCTTTCTTT. Residues: CASSHRQGSAEAFF.

This clonotype was counted only a few times. This may come from a read error, since a much larger clone is one base off. The chain recombines TRBV27 with TRBJ2-7; D may be TRBD1 (6 bases). Germline V CDR1 and CDR2: MNHEY, SMNVEV (reference sequence). This CDR3 has 14 amino acids. Trimming removed 5 bases at V and 6 bases at J, with 17 bases between. CDR3: CASSRETGCSEQYF. The CDR3 region has the DNA TGTGCCAGCAGTAGGGAGACAGGTTGCTCCGAGCAGTACTTC.

In its sample, this clonotype was seen many times. V usage is TRBV15 and J usage is TRBJ2-4; 9 bases map to TRBD1. The V gene's germline CDR1 is LNHNV and CDR2 YYDKDF (reference sequence). Trimming at V came to 5 bases and at J to 3 bases, leaving 14 bases not matched to a gene. The length of the CDR3 is 18 residues. Written as DNA, the CDR3 is TGTGCCACCAGCCCATATCCTCCGGGACAGGGCCTCAAAAACATTCAGTACTTC. Protein sequence: CATSPYPPGQGLKNIQYF.

This clonotype was seen once. CDR3 nucleotides: TGTGCCAGCAGTTTCCCAAATCTCTACGAGCAGTACTTC. Amino acid sequence: CASSFPNLYEQYF. The rearrangement links TRBV28 to TRBJ2-7; no firm D call. CDR1 and CDR2 from the germline V gene are MDHEN and SYDVKM. The CDR3 has 13 amino acids. The V end lost 3 bases, the J end lost 3 bases, and 9 bases lay between the germline ends.

CDR3 region: CASSTGERDSPLHF. The CDR3 DNA reads as TGTGCCAGCAGCACAGGGGAAAGGGATTCACCCCTCCACTTT. The chain combines TRBV7-9 with TRBJ1-6; 7 positions match TRBD1. Germline lookup yields CDR1 SEHNR and CDR2 FQNEAQ (reference sequence). This CDR3 comprises 14 residues. With 5 bases clipped from V and 8 bases from J, the junction kept 6 bases outside the gene matches.

Concerning this clonotype: This CDR3 is missing its conserved last phenylalanine or tryptophan, likely due to a read error. The chain combines TRBV11-2 with TRBJ2-7, with D unresolved. V lost 2 bases and J 5 bases, leaving 10 bases between the germline ends. The CDR3 spans 13 residues. From germline, CDR1 is SGHAT and CDR2 FQNNGV. This chain's CDR3 is CASSLLVANEQYL. CDR3 DNA: TGTGCCAGCAGCTTACTAGTGGCTAACGAGCAGTACTTG.